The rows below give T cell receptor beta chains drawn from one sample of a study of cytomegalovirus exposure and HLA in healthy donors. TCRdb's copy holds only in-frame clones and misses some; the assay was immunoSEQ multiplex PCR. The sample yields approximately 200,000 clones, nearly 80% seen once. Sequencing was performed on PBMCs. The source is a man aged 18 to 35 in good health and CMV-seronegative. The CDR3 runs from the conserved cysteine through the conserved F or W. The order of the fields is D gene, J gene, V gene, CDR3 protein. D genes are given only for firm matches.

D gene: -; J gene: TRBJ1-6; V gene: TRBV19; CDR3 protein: CASSTPPGTGSIPPLHF
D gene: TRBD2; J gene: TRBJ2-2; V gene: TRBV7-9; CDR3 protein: CASSSSGLGNGELFF
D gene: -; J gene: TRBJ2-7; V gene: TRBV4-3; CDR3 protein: CASSQEGRGGYEQYF
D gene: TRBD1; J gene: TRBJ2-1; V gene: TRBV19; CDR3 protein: CASSPRNTGDNEQFF
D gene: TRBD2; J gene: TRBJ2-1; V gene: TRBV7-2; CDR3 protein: CASSLDSGGMYNEQFF
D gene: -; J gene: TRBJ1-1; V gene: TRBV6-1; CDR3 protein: CASSPPRRKAFF
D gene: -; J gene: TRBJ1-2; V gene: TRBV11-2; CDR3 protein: CASSPSGGYTF
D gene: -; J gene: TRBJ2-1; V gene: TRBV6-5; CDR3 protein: CASTDPGQTDNEQFF
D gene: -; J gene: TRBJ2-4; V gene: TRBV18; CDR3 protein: CASSTLEAKNIQYF
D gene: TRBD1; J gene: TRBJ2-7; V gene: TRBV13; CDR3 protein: CASSLEDVRDRGPISYEQYF
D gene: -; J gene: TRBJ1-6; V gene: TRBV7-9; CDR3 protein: CSSRRSRPGQGGSLHF
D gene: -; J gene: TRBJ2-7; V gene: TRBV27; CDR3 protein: CASSPSPGVVHEQYF
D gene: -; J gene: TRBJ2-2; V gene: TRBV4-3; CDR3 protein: CASSQEPRLQNTGELFF
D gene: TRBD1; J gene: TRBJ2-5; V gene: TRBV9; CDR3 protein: CASSEGTGWLQTQYF
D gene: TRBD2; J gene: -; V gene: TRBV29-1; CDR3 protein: CSVELAGGAYEQYF
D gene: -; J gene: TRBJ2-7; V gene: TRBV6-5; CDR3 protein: CASSYTPGSSQYEQYF
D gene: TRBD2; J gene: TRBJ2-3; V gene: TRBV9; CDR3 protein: CASSALAGDTDTQYF
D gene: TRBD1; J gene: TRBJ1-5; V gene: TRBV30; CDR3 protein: CAWSVGFWDSLRQPQHF
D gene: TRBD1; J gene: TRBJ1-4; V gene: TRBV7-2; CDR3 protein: CASSLGVGGHSRDEKLFF
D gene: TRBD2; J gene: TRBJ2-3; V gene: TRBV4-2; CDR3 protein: CASSQTGGSTDTQYF
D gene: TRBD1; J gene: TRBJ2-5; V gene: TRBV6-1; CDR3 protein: CASSDSGRQGTKQYF
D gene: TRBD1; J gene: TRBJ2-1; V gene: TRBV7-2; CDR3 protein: CASSRQGAGDEQFF
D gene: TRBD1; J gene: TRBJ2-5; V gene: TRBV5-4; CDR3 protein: CASSLDGPGTGETQYF
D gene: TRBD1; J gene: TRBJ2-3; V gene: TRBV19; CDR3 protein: CASSNGRQGTDTQYF
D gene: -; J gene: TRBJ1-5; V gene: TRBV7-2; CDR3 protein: CASSLGRGSNQPQHF
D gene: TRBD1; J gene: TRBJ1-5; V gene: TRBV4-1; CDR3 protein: CASSQDDRVNQPQHF
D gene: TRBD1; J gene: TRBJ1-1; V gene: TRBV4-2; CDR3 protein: CASRKGQGYPEAFF
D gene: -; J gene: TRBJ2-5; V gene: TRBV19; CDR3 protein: CASSIQGWAETQYF
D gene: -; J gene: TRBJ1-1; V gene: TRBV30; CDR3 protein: CAWGLQRNTEAFF
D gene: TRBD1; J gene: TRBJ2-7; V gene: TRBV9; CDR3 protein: CASSVGADRAYEQYF
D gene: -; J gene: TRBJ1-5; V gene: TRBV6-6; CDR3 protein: CASSLGGSNQPQHF
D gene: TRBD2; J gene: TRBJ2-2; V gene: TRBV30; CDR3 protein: CAWTSGSAVYTGELFF
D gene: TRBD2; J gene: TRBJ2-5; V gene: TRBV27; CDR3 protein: CASSFLSASGQETQYF
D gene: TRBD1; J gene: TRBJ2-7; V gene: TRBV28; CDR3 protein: CASSSGQGTDEQYF
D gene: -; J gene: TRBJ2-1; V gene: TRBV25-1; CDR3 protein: CASSDAGTSYNEQFF
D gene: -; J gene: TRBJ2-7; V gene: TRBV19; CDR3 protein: CASSSNWQGLEEQYF
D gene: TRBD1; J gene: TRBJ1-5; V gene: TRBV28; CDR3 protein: CAITGGGQPQHF
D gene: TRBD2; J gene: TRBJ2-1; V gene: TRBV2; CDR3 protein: CASSPFAGDDHNEQFF
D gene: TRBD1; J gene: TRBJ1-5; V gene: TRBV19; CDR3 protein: CASSIGAGGGDQPQHF
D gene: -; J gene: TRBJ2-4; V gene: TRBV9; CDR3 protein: CASSEGTLGKNIQYF
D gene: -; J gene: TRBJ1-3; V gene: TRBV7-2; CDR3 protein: CASRPRSGNTIYF
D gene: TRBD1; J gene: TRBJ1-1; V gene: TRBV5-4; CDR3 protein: CASSFDRGDLMNTEAFF
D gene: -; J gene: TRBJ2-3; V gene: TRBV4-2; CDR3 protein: CASSQVTLDTDTQYF
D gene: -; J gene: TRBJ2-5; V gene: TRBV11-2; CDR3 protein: CASSLGLQETQYF
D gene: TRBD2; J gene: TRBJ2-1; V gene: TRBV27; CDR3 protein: CAAGGTVYNEQFF